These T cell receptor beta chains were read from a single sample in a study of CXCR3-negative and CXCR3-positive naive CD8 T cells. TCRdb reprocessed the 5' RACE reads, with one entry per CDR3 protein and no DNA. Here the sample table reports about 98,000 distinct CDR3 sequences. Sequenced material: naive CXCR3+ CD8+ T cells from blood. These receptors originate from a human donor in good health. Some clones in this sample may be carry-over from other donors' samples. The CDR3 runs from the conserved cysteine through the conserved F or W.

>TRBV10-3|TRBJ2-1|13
CAIIASSYNEQFF
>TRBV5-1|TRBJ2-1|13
CASDSGEYNEQFF
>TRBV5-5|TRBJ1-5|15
CASSLGGRVSQPQHF
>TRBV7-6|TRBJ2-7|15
CASSSGTGPSYEQYF
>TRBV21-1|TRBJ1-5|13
CASSGKVNQPQHF
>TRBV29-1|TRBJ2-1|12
CSVAGGGNEQFF
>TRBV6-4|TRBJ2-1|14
CASIERRGAREQFF
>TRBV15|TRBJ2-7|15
CATSRDRTGGYEQYF
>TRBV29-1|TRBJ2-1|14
CSVATSGGFNEQFF
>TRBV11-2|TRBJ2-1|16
CASQGGGTSSYNEQFF
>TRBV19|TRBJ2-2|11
CASSVVGELFF
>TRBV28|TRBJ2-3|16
CASSGLAGGLTDTQYF
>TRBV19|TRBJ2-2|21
CASSLEDGNPVAGSNTGELFF
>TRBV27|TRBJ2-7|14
CASSLRQDPYEQYF
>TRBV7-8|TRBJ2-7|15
CASSLGDGDSYEQYF
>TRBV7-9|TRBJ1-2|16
CASSLAVRDFNYGYTF
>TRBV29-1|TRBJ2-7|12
CSVEIQPYEQYF
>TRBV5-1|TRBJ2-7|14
CASSSSQGSYEQYF
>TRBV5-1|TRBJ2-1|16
CASSPKPGGSYNEQFF
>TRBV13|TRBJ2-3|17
CASSSPLVEVAADTQYF
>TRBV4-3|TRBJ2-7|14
CAGSLNRGPYEQYF
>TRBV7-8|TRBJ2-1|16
CASSLDRPGSYNEQFF
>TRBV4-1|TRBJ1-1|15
CASSQAGQRETEAFF
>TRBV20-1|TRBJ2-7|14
CSAYRLAQWDEQYF
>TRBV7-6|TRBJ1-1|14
CASSLEAENTEAFF
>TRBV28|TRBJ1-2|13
CASNPGGSYGYTF
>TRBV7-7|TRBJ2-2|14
CASSPWTESGELFF
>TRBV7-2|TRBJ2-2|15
CASSPGTTNTGELFF
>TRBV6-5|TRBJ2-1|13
CASSYKGYNEQFF
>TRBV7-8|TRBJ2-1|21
CASSLTGEIAGGLMPHNEQFF
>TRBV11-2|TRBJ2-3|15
CASSLEYFSTDTQYF
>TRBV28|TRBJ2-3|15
CASSLGDTSTDTQYF
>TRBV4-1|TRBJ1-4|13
CASSRRVREKLFF
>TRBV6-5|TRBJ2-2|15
CASSSRPGRVGELFF
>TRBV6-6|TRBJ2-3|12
CASRPGTDTQYF
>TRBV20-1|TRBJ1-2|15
CSARLLEPAPSGYTF
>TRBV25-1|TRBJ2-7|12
CASSEILDEQYF
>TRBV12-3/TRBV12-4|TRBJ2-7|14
CASSLGGAGAEQYF
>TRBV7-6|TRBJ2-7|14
CASSAGLDSYEQYF
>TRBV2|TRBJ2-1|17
CASSTRLAAPSYNEQFF
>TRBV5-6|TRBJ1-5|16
CASSFRGGSSNQPQHF
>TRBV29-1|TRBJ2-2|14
CSGRRGQDTGELFF
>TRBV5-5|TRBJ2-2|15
CASSLDGGGGGELFF
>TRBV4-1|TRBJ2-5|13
CASSPDGQETQYF
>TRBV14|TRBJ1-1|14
CASSPRDRRTEAFF
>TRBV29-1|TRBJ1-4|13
CSVEWDRNEKLFF
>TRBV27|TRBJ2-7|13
CASSLRTRYEQYF
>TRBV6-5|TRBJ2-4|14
CASSYGEGANIQYF
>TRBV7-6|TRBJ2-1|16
CAGSLLAEPSYNEQFF
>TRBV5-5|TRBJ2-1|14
CASSLASGGGEQFF